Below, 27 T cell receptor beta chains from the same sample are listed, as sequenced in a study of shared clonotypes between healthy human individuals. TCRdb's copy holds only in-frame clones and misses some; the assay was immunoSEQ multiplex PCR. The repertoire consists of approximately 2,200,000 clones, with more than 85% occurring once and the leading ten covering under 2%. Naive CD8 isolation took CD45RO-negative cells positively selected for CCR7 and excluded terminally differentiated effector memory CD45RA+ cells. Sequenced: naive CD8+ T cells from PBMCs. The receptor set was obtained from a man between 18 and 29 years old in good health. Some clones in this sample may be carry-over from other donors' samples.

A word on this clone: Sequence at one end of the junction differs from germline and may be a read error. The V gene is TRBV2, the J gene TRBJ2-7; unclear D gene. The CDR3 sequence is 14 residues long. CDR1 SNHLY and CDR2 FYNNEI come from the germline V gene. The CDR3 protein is CASREELVSLEQYF. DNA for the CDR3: TGTGCCAGCAGGGAAGAGCTAGTCTCCCTCGAGCAGTACTTC. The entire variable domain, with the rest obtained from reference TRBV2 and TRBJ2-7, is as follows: EPEVTQTPSHQVTQMGQEVILRCVPISNHLYFYWYRQILGQKVEFLVSFYNNEISEKSEIFDDQFSVERPDGSNFTLKIRSTKLEDSAMYFCASREELVSLEQYFGPGTRLTVT.

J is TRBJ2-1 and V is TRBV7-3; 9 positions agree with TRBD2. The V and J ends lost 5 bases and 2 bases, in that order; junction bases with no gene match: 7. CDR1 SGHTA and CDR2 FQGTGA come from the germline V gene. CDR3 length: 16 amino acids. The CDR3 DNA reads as TGTGCCAGCAGCCCGGGACTAGCTGGAACCTACAATGAGCAGTTCTTC. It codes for CASSPGLAGTYNEQFF.

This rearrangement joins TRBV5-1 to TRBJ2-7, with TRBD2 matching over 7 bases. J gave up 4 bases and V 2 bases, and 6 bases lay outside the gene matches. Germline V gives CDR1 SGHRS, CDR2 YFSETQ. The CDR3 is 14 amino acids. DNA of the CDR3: TGCGCCAGCAGCTTCAAAGCGGGGTTTTACGAGCAGTACTTC. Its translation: CASSFKAGFYEQYF. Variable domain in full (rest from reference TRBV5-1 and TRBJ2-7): KAGVTQTPRYLIKTRGQQVTLSCSPISGHRSVSWYQQTPGQGLQFLFEYFSETQRNKGNFPGRFSGRQFSNSRSEMNVSTLELGDSALYLCASSFKAGFYEQYFGPGTRLTVT.

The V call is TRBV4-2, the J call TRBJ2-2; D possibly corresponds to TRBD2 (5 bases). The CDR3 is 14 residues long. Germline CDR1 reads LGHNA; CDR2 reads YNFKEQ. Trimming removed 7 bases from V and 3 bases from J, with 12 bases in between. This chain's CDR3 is CASTYGSDTGELFF. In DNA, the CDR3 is TGTGCCAGCACCTATGGGAGTGACACCGGGGAGCTGTTTTTT.

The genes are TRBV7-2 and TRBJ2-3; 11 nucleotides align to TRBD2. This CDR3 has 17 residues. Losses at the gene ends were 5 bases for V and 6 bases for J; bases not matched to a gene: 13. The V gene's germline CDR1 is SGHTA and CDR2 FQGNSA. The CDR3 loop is CASSPPTIAGGPDTQYF. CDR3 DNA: TGTGCCAGCAGCCCTCCCACAATAGCGGGAGGGCCGGATACGCAGTATTTT. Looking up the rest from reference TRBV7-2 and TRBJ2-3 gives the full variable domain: GAGVSQSPSNKVTEKGKDVELRCDPISGHTALYWYRQSLGQGLEFLIYFQGNSAPDKSGLPSDRFSAERTGGSVSTLTIQRTQQEDSAVYLCASSPPTIAGGPDTQYFGPGTRLTVL.

Here the CDR3 reads CSVRQGDTYEQYF. CDR3 bases: TGCAGCGTGCGACAGGGGGACACCTACGAGCAGTACTTC. This chain links TRBV29-1 with TRBJ2-7; TRBD1 aligns across 9 bases. This CDR3 region has 13 residues. Germline loops: CDR1 SQVTM, CDR2 ANQGSEA. The V gene end was trimmed by 6 bases and the J gene end by 2 bases; junction bases not matched to a gene: 5.

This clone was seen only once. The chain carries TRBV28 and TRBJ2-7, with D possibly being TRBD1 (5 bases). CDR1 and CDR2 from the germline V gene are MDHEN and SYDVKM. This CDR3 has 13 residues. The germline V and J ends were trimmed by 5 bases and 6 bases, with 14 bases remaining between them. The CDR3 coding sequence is TGTGCCAGCAGTAGGGGTGGGGCCCCCGAGCAGTACTTC. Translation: CASSRGGAPEQYF. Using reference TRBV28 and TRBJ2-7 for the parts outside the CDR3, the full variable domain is DVKVTQSSRYLVKRTGEKVFLECVQDMDHENMFWYRQDPGLGLRLIYFSYDVKMKEKGDIPEGYSVSREKKERFSLILESASTNQTSMYLCASSRGGAPEQYFGPGTRLTVT.

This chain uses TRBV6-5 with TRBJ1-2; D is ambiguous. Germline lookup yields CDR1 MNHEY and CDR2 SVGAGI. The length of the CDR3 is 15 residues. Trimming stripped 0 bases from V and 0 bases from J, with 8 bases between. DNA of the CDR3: TGTGCCAGCAGTTACTCCGGGGATTCTAACTATGGCTACACCTTC. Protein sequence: CASSYSGDSNYGYTF.

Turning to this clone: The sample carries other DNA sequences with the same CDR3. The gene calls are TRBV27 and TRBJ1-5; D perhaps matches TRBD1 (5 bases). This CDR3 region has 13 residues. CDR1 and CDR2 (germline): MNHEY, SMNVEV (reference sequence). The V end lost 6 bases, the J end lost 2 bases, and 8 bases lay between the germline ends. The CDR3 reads CASSPGGNQPQHF. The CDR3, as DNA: TGTGCCAGCAGCCCGGGGGGCAATCAGCCCCAGCATTTT.

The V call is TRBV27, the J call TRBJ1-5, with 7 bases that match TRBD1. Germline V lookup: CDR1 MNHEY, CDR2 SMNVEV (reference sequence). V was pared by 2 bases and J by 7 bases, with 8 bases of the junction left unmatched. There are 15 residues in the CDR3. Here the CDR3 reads CASSLGAGGGQPQHF. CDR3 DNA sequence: TGTGCCAGCAGTTTAGGGGCAGGGGGGGGACAGCCCCAGCATTTT.

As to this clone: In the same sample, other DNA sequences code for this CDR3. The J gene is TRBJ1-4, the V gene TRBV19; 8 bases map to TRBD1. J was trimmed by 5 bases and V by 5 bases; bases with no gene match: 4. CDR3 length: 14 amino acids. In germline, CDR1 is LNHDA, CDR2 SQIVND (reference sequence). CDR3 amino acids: CASSPRTGNEKLFF. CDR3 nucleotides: TGTGCCAGTAGTCCCCGGACAGGGAATGAAAAACTGTTTTTT.

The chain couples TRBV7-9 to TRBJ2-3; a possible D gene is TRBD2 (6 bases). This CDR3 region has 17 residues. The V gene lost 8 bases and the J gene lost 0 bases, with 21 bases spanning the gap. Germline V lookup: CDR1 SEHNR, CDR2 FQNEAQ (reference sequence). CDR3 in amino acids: CASGGIRDLPSTDTQYF. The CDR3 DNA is TGTGCCAGCGGGGGGATTAGGGATCTACCTAGCACAGATACGCAGTATTTT.

In DNA form, the CDR3 reads TGCAGCGTTGAAGGTATCGGACTAGCGGGAGCGTATGGGGAGACCCAGTACTTC. Protein product: CSVEGIGLAGAYGETQYF. The chain couples TRBV29-1 to TRBJ2-5; TRBD2 agrees at 13 bases. The trim removed 1 base at V and 5 bases at J, leaving 13 bases unmatched. Per the germline V gene, CDR1 is SQVTM and CDR2 is ANQGSEA. CDR3 length equals 18 residues. Using reference TRBV29-1 and TRBJ2-5 for the parts outside the CDR3, the full variable domain is SAVISQKPSRDICQRGTSLTIQCQVDSQVTMMFWYRQQPGQSLTLIATANQGSEATYESGFVIDKFPISRPNLTFSTLTVSNMSPEDSSIYLCSVEGIGLAGAYGETQYFGPGTRLLVL.

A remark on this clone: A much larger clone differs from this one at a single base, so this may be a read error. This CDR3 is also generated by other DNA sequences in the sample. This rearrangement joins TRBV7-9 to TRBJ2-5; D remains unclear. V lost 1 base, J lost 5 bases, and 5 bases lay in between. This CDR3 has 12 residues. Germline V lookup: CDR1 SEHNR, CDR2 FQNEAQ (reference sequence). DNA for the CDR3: TGTGCCAGCAGCTTAGTTGGGGAGACCCAGTACTTC. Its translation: CASSLVGETQYF.

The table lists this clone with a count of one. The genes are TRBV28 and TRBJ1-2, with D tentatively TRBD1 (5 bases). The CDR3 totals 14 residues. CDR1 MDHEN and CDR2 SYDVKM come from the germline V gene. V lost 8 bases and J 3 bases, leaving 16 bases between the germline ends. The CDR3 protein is CASRGTPTDYGYTF. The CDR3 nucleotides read TGTGCCAGCCGGGGGACTCCTACCGACTATGGCTACACCTTC.

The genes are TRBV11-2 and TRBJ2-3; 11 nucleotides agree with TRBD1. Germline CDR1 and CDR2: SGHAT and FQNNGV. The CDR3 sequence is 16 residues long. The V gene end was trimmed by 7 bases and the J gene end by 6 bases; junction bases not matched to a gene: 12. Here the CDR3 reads CASTSIRTGGSDTQYF. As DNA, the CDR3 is TGTGCCAGCACCTCAATAAGGACAGGGGGCTCCGATACGCAGTATTTT.

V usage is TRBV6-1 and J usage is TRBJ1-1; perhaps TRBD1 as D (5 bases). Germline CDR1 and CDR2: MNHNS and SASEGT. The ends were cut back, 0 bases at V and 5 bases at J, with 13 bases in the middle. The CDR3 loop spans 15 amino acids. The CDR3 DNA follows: TGTGCCAGCAGTGAAGCGTTGAGGGGAGAGACTGAAGCTTTCTTT. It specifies CASSEALRGETEAFF.

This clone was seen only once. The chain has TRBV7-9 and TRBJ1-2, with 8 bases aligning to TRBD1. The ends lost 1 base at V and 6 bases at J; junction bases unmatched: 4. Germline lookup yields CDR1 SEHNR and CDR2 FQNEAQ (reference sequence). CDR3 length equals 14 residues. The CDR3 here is CASSLVGQGNGYTF. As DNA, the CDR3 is TGTGCCAGCAGCTTAGTAGGACAGGGCAATGGCTACACCTTC.

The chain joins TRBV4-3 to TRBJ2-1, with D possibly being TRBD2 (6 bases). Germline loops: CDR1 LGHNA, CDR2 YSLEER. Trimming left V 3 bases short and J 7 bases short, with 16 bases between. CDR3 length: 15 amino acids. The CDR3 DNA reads TGCGCCAGCAGCCAGGACTACATCCCTGGGAATGAGCAGTTCTTC. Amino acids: CASSQDYIPGNEQFF.

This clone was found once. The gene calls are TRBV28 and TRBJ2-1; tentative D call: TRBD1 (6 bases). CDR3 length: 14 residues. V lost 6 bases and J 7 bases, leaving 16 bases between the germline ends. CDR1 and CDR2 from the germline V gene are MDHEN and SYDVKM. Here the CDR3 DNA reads TGTGCCAGCAGATTCGACGGGCAGGGGAATGAGCAGTTCTTC. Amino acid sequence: CASRFDGQGNEQFF. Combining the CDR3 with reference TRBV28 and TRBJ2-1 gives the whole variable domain DVKVTQSSRYLVKRTGEKVFLECVQDMDHENMFWYRQDPGLGLRLIYFSYDVKMKEKGDIPEGYSVSREKKERFSLILESASTNQTSMYLCASRFDGQGNEQFFGPGTRLTVL.

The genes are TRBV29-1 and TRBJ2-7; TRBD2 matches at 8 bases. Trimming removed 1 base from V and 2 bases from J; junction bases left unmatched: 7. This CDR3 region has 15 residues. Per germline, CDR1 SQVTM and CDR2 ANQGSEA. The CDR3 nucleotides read TGCAGCGTTGAAGGGGGACTAGGCGGGACCTACGAGCAGTACTTC. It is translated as CSVEGGLGGTYEQYF.

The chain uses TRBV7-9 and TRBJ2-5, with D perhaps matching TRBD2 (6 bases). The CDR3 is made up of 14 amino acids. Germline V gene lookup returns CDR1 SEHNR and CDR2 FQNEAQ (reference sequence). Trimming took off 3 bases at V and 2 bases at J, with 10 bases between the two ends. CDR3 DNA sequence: TGTGCCAGCAGCTTGCGGGAAAGACAAGAGACCCAGTACTTC. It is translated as CASSLRERQETQYF.

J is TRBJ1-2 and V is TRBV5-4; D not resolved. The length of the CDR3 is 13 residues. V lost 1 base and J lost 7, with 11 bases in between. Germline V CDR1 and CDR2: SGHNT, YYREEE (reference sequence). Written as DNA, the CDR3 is TGTGCCAGCAGCTTGACGGGTCTAGGTGGCTACACCTTC. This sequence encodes CASSLTGLGGYTF.

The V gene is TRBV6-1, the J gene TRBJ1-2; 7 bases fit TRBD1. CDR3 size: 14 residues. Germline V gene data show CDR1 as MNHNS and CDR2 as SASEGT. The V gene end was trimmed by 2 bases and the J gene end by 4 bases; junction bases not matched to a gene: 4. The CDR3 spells CASSERGGGYGYTF. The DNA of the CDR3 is TGTGCCAGCAGTGAAAGAGGGGGCGGCTATGGCTACACCTTC.

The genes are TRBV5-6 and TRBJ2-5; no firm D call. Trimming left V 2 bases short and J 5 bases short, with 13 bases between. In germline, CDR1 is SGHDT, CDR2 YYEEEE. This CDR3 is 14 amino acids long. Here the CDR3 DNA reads TGTGCCAGCAGCTTTAGTCTCTATCTGGAGACCCAGTACTTC. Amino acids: CASSFSLYLETQYF.

The CDR3 DNA reads TGTGCCAGCAGCTTGTCAAGTAAAAACATTCAGTACTTC. Its protein is CASSLSSKNIQYF. The genes are TRBV7-6 and TRBJ2-4; D remains ambiguous. Germline values: CDR1 SGHVS, CDR2 FNYEAQ. CDR3 size: 13 residues. V was trimmed by 3 bases and J by 4 bases, leaving 7 bases between them.

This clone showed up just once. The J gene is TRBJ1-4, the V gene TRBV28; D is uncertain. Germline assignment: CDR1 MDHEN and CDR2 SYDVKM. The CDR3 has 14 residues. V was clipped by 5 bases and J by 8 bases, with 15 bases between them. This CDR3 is CASSGQYAWEKLFF. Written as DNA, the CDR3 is TGTGCCAGCAGTGGGCAGTACGCTTGGGAAAAACTGTTTTTT.